The 29 T cell receptor beta chains in this list originate from one sample, sequenced in a study of control samples from healthy donors and cancer patients. Profiling relied on immunoSEQ multiplex PCR, and the TCRdb table lists in-frame clones only, not all of them. The data contain 24,000 or so clones, approximately 91% of them singletons. The material sequenced was PBMCs. The source of these receptors is a man between 50 and 59 years old with lung cancer.

The J gene is TRBJ2-1, the V gene TRBV7-3; no definite D call. The ends were cut back, 7 bases at V and 5 bases at J, with 12 bases in the middle. This CDR3 has 13 residues. Per the germline V gene, CDR1 is SGHTA and CDR2 is FQGTGA. The CDR3 bases are TGTGCCAGCACCGATGGCACCCACAATGAGCAGTTCTTC. This translates into CASTDGTHNEQFF.

V usage is TRBV11-3 and J usage is TRBJ2-5; TRBD2 matches at 10 bases. The trim removed 5 bases at V and 5 bases at J, leaving 11 bases unmatched. The germline V gene has CDR1 SGHNT and CDR2 YENEEA. This CDR3 is 16 amino acids long. CDR3 protein: CASSPGRSGGAETQYF. CDR3 coding DNA: TGTGCCAGCAGCCCCGGGAGGAGCGGGGGGGCGGAGACCCAGTACTTC.

Worth noting for this clone: At one end, the junction sequence differs from germline, possibly due to a read error. The chain recombines TRBV5-6 with TRBJ1-6; D is possibly TRBD1 (6 bases). CDR3 size: 15 residues. From germline, CDR1 is SGHDT and CDR2 YYEEEE. As DNA, the CDR3 is TGTGCCCGCAGCGCGGGGGGGGCAGGGAGGACACCCCTCCACTTT. Protein: CARSAGGAGRTPLHF.

This rearrangement joins TRBV5-1 to TRBJ2-3; 10 bases map to TRBD1. Germline CDR1 and CDR2: SGHRS and YFSETQ. V dropped 4 bases and J dropped 3; count of bases not matched to a gene: 5. The CDR3 is 15 residues long. The DNA for the CDR3 is TGCGCCAGCAGCGAGGGACAGGGGAGTACAGATACGCAGTATTTT. It yields the protein CASSEGQGSTDTQYF. The full variable domain, completed using reference TRBV5-1 and TRBJ2-3, is KAGVTQTPRYLIKTRGQQVTLSCSPISGHRSVSWYQQTPGQGLQFLFEYFSETQRNKGNFPGRFSGRQFSNSRSEMNVSTLELGDSALYLCASSEGQGSTDTQYFGPGTRLTVL.

The CDR3 spells CASSILAGGTDTQYF. The CDR3 DNA reads TGTGCCAGTAGTATACTAGCGGGGGGCACAGATACGCAGTATTTT. The genes are TRBV19 and TRBJ2-3; 10 nucleotides line up with TRBD2. Unmatched junction bases numbered 0, after V lost 2 bases and J lost 1 base. The CDR3 runs 15 residues. Germline CDR1 LNHDA, CDR2 SQIVND (reference sequence).

This sequence joins TRBV23-1 and TRBJ2-7; the match to TRBD1 covers 10 bases. TRBV23-1 is given ORF status, its function remaining uncertain. J was trimmed by 6 bases and V by 4 bases; bases with no gene match: 12. The CDR3 consists of 16 residues. The CDR3 DNA follows: TGCGCCAGCAGTCCCCGGAAGGGACAGGGGATTTCCGAGCAGTACTTC. Its protein product is CASSPRKGQGISEQYF.

In this sample, this clone turned up a few times. The genes are TRBV6-5 and TRBJ2-7, with 10 bases fitting TRBD2. Germline V gives CDR1 MNHEY, CDR2 SVGAGI. Trimming at V came to 8 bases and at J to 1 base, leaving 5 bases not matched to a gene. This CDR3 spans 14 amino acids. The CDR3 sequence: CASGNSGGSYEQYF. In DNA, the CDR3 is TGTGCCAGCGGTAATAGCGGGGGGTCCTACGAGCAGTACTTC.

The V call is TRBV5-1, the J call TRBJ2-3; TRBD2 is a possible D gene (6 bases). The CDR3 consists of 14 residues. CDR1 is SGHRS and CDR2 is YFSETQ in the germline V gene. V lost 2 bases to trimming and J lost 3 bases, with 10 bases between them. The CDR3: CASSFFGGTDTQYF. The CDR3 bases are TGCGCCAGCAGCTTTTTCGGGGGAACAGATACGCAGTATTTT.

The chain joins TRBV5-4 to TRBJ1-6; 7 bases map to TRBD1. After removal of 4 bases from V and 5 bases from J, the junction contained 9 bases not matched to a gene. The CDR3 is 16 residues long. Per germline, CDR1 SGHNT and CDR2 YYREEE (reference sequence). CDR3 in amino acids: CASSRETGRHNSPLHF. DNA for the CDR3: TGTGCCAGCAGCCGGGAGACAGGGAGGCATAATTCACCCCTCCACTTT.

This chain uses TRBV15 with TRBJ2-5; 7 nucleotides agree with TRBD2. Germline CDR1 reads LNHNV; CDR2 reads YYDKDF (reference sequence). The CDR3 loop spans 16 amino acids. Germline trimming cut 0 bases from V and 5 bases from J; bases unmatched to any gene: 9. The CDR3: CATSRDGQAGVETQYF. CDR3 DNA sequence: TGTGCCACCAGCAGAGATGGGCAGGCGGGGGTGGAGACCCAGTACTTC.

The rearrangement joins TRBV7-2 to TRBJ2-1; 8 positions match TRBD1. With 6 bases clipped from V and 0 bases from J, the junction kept 4 bases outside the gene matches. The germline V gene has CDR1 SGHTA and CDR2 FQGNSA. The CDR3 sequence is 15 residues long. The CDR3 DNA sequence: TGTGCCAGCAGGTATACAGGGGGCTCCTACAATGAGCAGTTCTTC. Its translation: CASRYTGGSYNEQFF.

The chain combines TRBV4-3 with TRBJ1-1; 7 bases match TRBD1. V was pared by 4 bases and J by 5 bases, with 10 bases of the junction left unmatched. The CDR3 runs 15 residues. Germline-derived CDR1 and CDR2 are LGHNA and YSLEER. This CDR3 reads CASSLRDGRGTEAFF. In nucleotides, the CDR3 is TGCGCCAGCAGCCTAAGGGATGGCAGGGGGACTGAAGCTTTCTTT.

The rearrangement joins TRBV19 to TRBJ2-5; TRBD1 might be the D (6 bases). Germline CDR1 and CDR2: LNHDA and SQIVND (reference sequence). CDR3 length: 15 residues. Trimming pared 5 bases from V and 7 bases from J, leaving 20 bases between. Written as DNA, the CDR3 is TGTGCCAGTAGTCGGGACACACTCCTCCAGGGGACCCAGTACTTC. This codes for CASSRDTLLQGTQYF.

The chain carries TRBV11-3 and TRBJ2-1; the match to TRBD2 covers 8 bases. The CDR3 sequence is 16 residues long. Germline V gives CDR1 SGHNT, CDR2 YENEEA. Losses at the gene ends were 5 bases for V and 0 bases for J; bases not matched to a gene: 6. Here the CDR3 reads CASSLKRGSSYNEQFF. The CDR3 DNA reads as TGTGCCAGCAGCCTCAAGCGGGGGAGCTCCTACAATGAGCAGTTCTTC.

This clone was counted a single time. This chain joins TRBV6-2 or TRBV6-3 and TRBJ1-1; the match to TRBD1 covers 9 bases. Germline V lookup: CDR1 MNHEY, CDR2 SVGEGT. CDR3 length: 16 amino acids. The V segment lost 2 bases and the J segment 1 base; nucleotides outside the gene matches: 5. For the CDR3, the DNA is TGTGCCAGCAGTTACCCTACGGGACAGGGGAACACTGAAGCTTTCTTT. This sequence encodes CASSYPTGQGNTEAFF.

The chain is built from TRBV3-1 (or the pseudogene TRBV3-2) and TRBJ2-5; unclear D gene. The CDR3 length is 15 residues. Germline V gene data show CDR1 as LGHDT and CDR2 as YNNKEL (reference sequence). V dropped 1 base and J dropped 5 bases, with 14 bases sitting between them. This chain's CDR3 is CASSQGTGRRETQYF. The CDR3 nucleotides are TGTGCCAGCAGCCAAGGGACGGGTCGTCGGGAGACCCAGTACTTC.

This chain connects TRBV29-1 to TRBJ2-1; 7 bases match TRBD1. Per germline, CDR1 SQVTM and CDR2 ANQGSEA. Germline trimming cut 7 bases from V and 5 bases from J; bases unmatched to any gene: 14. The length of the CDR3 is 15 residues. CDR3 in amino acids: CSGRDGTVYDNEQFF. The CDR3 bases are TGCAGCGGGCGAGACGGGACAGTCTATGACAATGAGCAGTTCTTC.

The chain has TRBV10-3 and TRBJ1-2, with 10 nucleotides matching TRBD1. CDR1 and CDR2 from the germline V gene are ENHRY and SYGVKD. The CDR3 runs 14 residues. V trimming: 6 bases; J trimming: 4 bases; junction bases outside the gene matches: 5. CDR3 sequence (DNA): TGTGCCATCAGAGGACAGGGGGGGTCCTATGGCTACACCTTC. Encoded protein: CAIRGQGGSYGYTF.

This chain links TRBV19 with TRBJ2-5; D is perhaps TRBD2 (6 bases). The germline V gene has CDR1 LNHDA and CDR2 SQIVND (reference sequence). V lost 6 bases and J lost 5, with 16 bases in between. The CDR3 sequence is 14 residues long. DNA of the CDR3: TGTGCCAGTAGAGCCTCGGGAGCCAGGGAGACCCAGTACTTC. Translating it yields CASRASGARETQYF.

V gene TRBV7-9 combines with J gene TRBJ1-2, with 7 bases identical to TRBD1. V lost 1 base to trimming and J lost 2 bases; unmatched junction nucleotides: 7. Germline lookup yields CDR1 SEHNR and CDR2 FQNEAQ (reference sequence). This CDR3 has 16 residues. The CDR3: CASSLGDSNLNYGYTF. The CDR3 DNA reads as TGTGCCAGCAGCTTAGGGGACAGTAATTTGAACTATGGCTACACCTTC.

V gene TRBV6-5 combines with J gene TRBJ2-1, with D tentatively TRBD2 (5 bases). Germline V gives CDR1 MNHEY, CDR2 SVGAGI. V dropped 0 bases and J dropped 0 bases, with 6 bases sitting between them. This CDR3 spans 15 amino acids. This CDR3 is CASSYSGSSYNEQFF. For the CDR3, the DNA is TGTGCCAGCAGTTACTCAGGGAGCTCCTACAATGAGCAGTTCTTC.

This chain joins TRBV18 and TRBJ2-1; 11 bases align to TRBD1. From germline, CDR1 is KGHSH and CDR2 LQKENI. This CDR3 is built from 15 residues. V shed 5 bases and J 6 bases; nucleotides not matched to a gene: 6. The CDR3 sequence is CASSTLGQGVNEQFF. The CDR3 nucleotides are TGTGCCAGCTCAACTCTGGGACAGGGGGTCAATGAGCAGTTCTTC.

This chain links TRBV6-5 with TRBJ2-1; TRBD2 might be the D (5 bases). V was clipped by 0 bases and J by 6 bases, with 12 bases between them. The CDR3 length is 15 residues. The germline V gene encodes CDR1 MNHEY and CDR2 SVGAGI. The CDR3 DNA reads as TGTGCCAGCAGTTACTCTCGGGCCGGAGGCAATGAGCAGTTCTTC. Amino acid sequence: CASSYSRAGGNEQFF.

This chain connects TRBV6-5 to TRBJ1-5, with D perhaps TRBD1 (5 bases). Trimming took off 8 bases at V and 3 bases at J, with 17 bases between the two ends. This CDR3 is 15 amino acids long. CDR1 and CDR2 (germline): MNHEY, SVGAGI. CDR3 sequence reads: CASAPGGVPNQPQHF. The CDR3 DNA reads as TGTGCCAGCGCTCCCGGGGGGGTTCCCAATCAGCCCCAGCATTTT.

This chain joins TRBV4-3 and TRBJ2-2; D possibly corresponds to TRBD1 (6 bases). The CDR3 consists of 17 residues. The germline CDR1 and CDR2 sequences are LGHNA and YSLEER. V lost 0 bases, J lost 2 bases, and 13 bases lay in between. The CDR3, as DNA: TGCGCCAGCAGCCAAGATCGGGACATTTATAACACCGGGGAGCTGTTTTTT. Protein product: CASSQDRDIYNTGELFF.

The rearrangement links TRBV6-5 to TRBJ2-4, with 10 bases fitting TRBD1. The CDR3 has 14 residues. Germline V gene data show CDR1 as MNHEY and CDR2 as SVGAGI. With 6 bases clipped from V and 10 bases from J, the junction kept 9 bases outside the gene matches. CDR3 nucleotides: TGTGCCAGCAGGCCGGGACAGGGGTCGGTTATTCAGTACTTC. Protein sequence: CASRPGQGSVIQYF.

A few counts support this clone. J is TRBJ2-2 and V is TRBV21-1; the table gives TRBD1 as D, unverified against the DNA. TRBV21-1 is a documented pseudogene. This CDR3 has 16 residues. As DNA, the CDR3 is TGTGCCAGCAGCCGGCGACAGGGGGCAAACACCGGGGAGCTGTTTTTT. Encoded protein: CASSRRQGANTGELFF.

The V call is TRBV12-3 or TRBV12-4, the J call TRBJ1-2; maybe TRBD1 (6 bases). The length of the CDR3 is 13 residues. The ends were cut back, 5 bases at V and 2 bases at J, with 9 bases in the middle. CDR3 in DNA: TGTGCCAGCAGTGAAGGACAGAACTATGGCTACACCTTC. This encodes CASSEGQNYGYTF.

J is TRBJ1-6 and V is TRBV12-3 or TRBV12-4, with D possibly being TRBD1 (6 bases). Trimming took 3 bases from V and 8 from J, leaving 8 bases between them. The CDR3 totals 13 residues. The DNA for the CDR3 is TGTGCCAGCAGTTTTTACAGGGATTCACCCCTCCACTTT. It specifies CASSFYRDSPLHF.